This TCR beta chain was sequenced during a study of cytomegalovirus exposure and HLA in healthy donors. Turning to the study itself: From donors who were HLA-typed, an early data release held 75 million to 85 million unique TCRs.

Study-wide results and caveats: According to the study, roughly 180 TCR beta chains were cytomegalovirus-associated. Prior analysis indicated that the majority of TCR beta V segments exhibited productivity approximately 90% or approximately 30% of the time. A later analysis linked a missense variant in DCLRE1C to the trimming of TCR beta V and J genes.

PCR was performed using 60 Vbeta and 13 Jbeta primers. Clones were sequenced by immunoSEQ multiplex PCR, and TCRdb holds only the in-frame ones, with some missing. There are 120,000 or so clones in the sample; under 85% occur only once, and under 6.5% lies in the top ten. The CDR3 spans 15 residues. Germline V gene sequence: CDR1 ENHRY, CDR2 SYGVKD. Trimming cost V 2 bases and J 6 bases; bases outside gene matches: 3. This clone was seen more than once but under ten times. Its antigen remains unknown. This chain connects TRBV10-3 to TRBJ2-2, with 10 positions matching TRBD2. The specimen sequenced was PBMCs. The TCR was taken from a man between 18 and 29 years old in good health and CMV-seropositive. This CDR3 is CAISETSGMAGELFF. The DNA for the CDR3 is TGTGCCATCAGTGAGACTAGCGGGATGGCCGGGGAGCTGTTTTTT.